This TCR beta chain is from a study of T cell responses to AZD1222 COVID-19 vaccine. Study conclusions and caveats: Unmutated variant regions are reportedly the target of nearly half of TCRs that are spike-specific. Females outnumbered males among donors, who were mostly white British; clonal diversity was possibly underestimated.

Points on this clone: Antigen: not known.

Second-dose intervals of approximately 4 or approximately 12 weeks were pooled. Using immunoSEQ multiplex PCR, the repertoire was profiled, and TCRdb retains in-frame clones only, with some absent. The repertoire includes around 99,000 clones, about 90% of them detected once, and under 9.5% sits in the top ten. Germline V gene data show CDR1 as SEHNR and CDR2 as FQNEAQ (reference sequence). The CDR3 totals 14 residues. Trimming took 1 base from V and 7 from J, leaving 13 bases between them. The source is an adult who received the AZD1222 COVID-19 vaccine. The gene calls are TRBV7-9 and TRBJ2-5; D is unclear. Material: peripheral blood, obtained 28 days after the second AZD1222 dose. The CDR3 bases are TGTGCCAGCAGCTTAGTAAGCTCATTGGGGACCCAGTACTTC. It codes for CASSLVSSLGTQYF.